This entry lists 20 T cell receptor beta chains sequenced from one sample in a study of T-cell reconstitution after alpha-beta-depleted transplantation in children. The TCRbeta library was prepared with unique molecular identifiers. A single record per CDR3 protein comes from TCRdb applying MiXCR to the PCR reads. The sample contains 120,000 to 150,000 distinct CDR3 sequences, 8% to 10% of which appear only once. Source: PBMCs, mostly from graft donor cells, taken 180 days after TCRalphabeta/CD19-depleted stem cell transplant. The receptors come from a female patient aged 2-9 years who had a stem cell transplant for congenital amegakaryocytic thrombocytopenia, so the T cells may come from the graft donor.

Comments on this clonotype: A much larger clone sits a single nucleotide away, making a read error possible. The rearrangement joins TRBV2 to TRBJ2-1; 13 nucleotides match TRBD2. The CDR3 runs 15 residues. Trimming cost V 7 bases and J 8 bases; bases outside gene matches: 8. Germline values: CDR1 SNHLY, CDR2 FYNNEI. The CDR3 reads CASTTSGRAGDEQFF. The CDR3 DNA reads as TGTGCCAGCACCACTAGCGGGAGGGCCGGGGATGAGCAGTTCTTC.

The chain links TRBV10-3 to TRBJ2-3; D is uncertain. Deletions cut 5 bases from V and 0 bases from J, with 9 bases between. Germline-derived CDR1 and CDR2 are ENHRY and SYGVKD. CDR3 length: 14 residues. The CDR3 DNA reads TGTGCCATCAGTCGCAGATCTAGCACAGATACGCAGTATTTT. Translating gives CAISRRSSTDTQYF.

The sample holds a few counts of this clonotype. The chain has TRBV7-2 and TRBJ2-1; 13 bases map to TRBD2. V lost 5 bases and J lost 2; bases outside the gene matches: 0. CDR1 is SGHTA and CDR2 is FQGNSA in the germline V gene. This CDR3 region has 15 residues. CDR3 in amino acids: CASSTSGGAYNEQFF. Written as DNA, the CDR3 is TGTGCCAGCAGCACTAGCGGGGGGGCCTACAATGAGCAGTTCTTC.

This clonotype was picked up many times. The chain uses TRBV7-9 and TRBJ2-5, with a tentative D call TRBD2 (5 bases). The germline gives CDR1 SEHNR, CDR2 FQNEAQ (reference sequence). Trimming took 7 bases from V and 5 from J, leaving 23 bases between them. CDR3 length: 16 residues. The CDR3 nucleotides are TGTGCCAGCACCTCATTAACTGGGCTAGCTAGGGAGACCCAGTACTTC. Its protein product is CASTSLTGLARETQYF.

Only a few counts were recorded for this clonotype. V usage is TRBV6-2 or TRBV6-3 and J usage is TRBJ1-5; TRBD1 aligns across 7 bases. This CDR3 is built from 17 residues. Germline CDR1 and CDR2: MNHEY and SVGEGT. J was trimmed by 3 bases and V by 2 bases; bases with no gene match: 10. The CDR3 coding sequence is TGTGCCAGCAGTTACATCCCGACAGGGAAAGTCAATCAGCCCCAGCATTTT. This translates into CASSYIPTGKVNQPQHF.

A word on this clonotype: This may arise from a read error, as a much more abundant clone is one base away. The V and J genes are TRBV12-3 or TRBV12-4 and TRBJ2-6; 11 bases match TRBD1. The CDR3 is made up of 17 amino acids. CDR3 sequence reads: CSSSGQGAISGANVLTF. The CDR3 bases are TGTTCCAGCAGTGGACAGGGGGCTATTTCTGGGGCCAACGTCCTGACTTTC.

This clonotype was seen many times. The V gene is TRBV12-3 or TRBV12-4, the J gene TRBJ2-2, with a tentative D call TRBD2 (5 bases). CDR3 length: 13 residues. V lost 8 bases and J 6 bases, leaving 13 bases between the germline ends. In DNA form, the CDR3 reads TGTGCCAGCGCAGAGGGCCTCGCCGGGGAGCTGTTTTTT. Residues: CASAEGLAGELFF.

This clonotype was recorded a few times. The chain couples TRBV7-8 to TRBJ2-4; TRBD2 is a possible D gene (5 bases). Germline CDR1 reads SGHVS; CDR2 reads FQNEAQ. The CDR3 consists of 13 residues. V was trimmed by 3 bases and J by 6 bases, leaving 9 bases between them. The CDR3 nucleotides are TGTGCCAGCAGCTTTTTCCGGGGAAACATTCAGTACTTC. As protein: CASSFFRGNIQYF. The full variable domain, completed using reference TRBV7-8 and TRBJ2-4, is GAGVSQSPRYKVAKRGQDVALRCDPISGHVSLFWYQQALGQGPEFLTYFQNEAQLDKSGLPSDRFFAERPEGSVSTLKIQRTQQEDSAVYLCASSFFRGNIQYFGAGTRLSVL.

This clonotype was seen more than once but under ten times. This chain joins TRBV4-2 and TRBJ2-5; 13 bases map to TRBD2. From germline, CDR1 is LGHNA and CDR2 YNFKEQ. This CDR3 spans 18 amino acids. The ends lost 3 bases at V and 6 bases at J; junction bases unmatched: 13. In DNA form, the CDR3 reads TGTGCCAGCAGCCAGGAAGGACTAGCGGGGGCCCCGGAGAAGACCCAGTACTTC. This translates into CASSQEGLAGAPEKTQYF.

The sample holds a few counts of this clonotype. The rearrangement links TRBV28 to TRBJ2-6, with a tentative D call TRBD2 (5 bases). Germline V gene data show CDR1 as MDHEN and CDR2 as SYDVKM. Trimming stripped 7 bases from V and 1 base from J, with 17 bases between. The CDR3 is 17 amino acids. The DNA of the CDR3 is TGTGCCAGCATCGGGGTGGCAGCTCTGTCTGGGGCCAACGTCCTGACTTTC. Its protein is CASIGVAALSGANVLTF.

The gene calls are TRBV11-3 and TRBJ2-3; 7 bases are shared with TRBD2. The CDR3 covers 14 residues. Trimming cost V 5 bases and J 4 bases; bases outside gene matches: 6. CDR1 and CDR2 (germline): SGHNT, YENEEA. The CDR3 DNA follows: TGTGCCAGCAGCGGAAAGCGGGGTCCAGATACGCAGTATTTT. Protein sequence: CASSGKRGPDTQYF.

A few counts support this clonotype. This chain connects TRBV15 to TRBJ1-4; no firm D call. The germline V gene encodes CDR1 LNHNV and CDR2 YYDKDF (reference sequence). CDR3 length equals 17 residues. Trimming pared 5 bases from V and 6 bases from J, leaving 22 bases between. The CDR3 reads CATSPRGRRGPDEKLFF. The DNA for the CDR3 is TGTGCCACCAGCCCCCGCGGGCGGAGAGGCCCCGATGAAAAACTGTTTTTT.

This clonotype was counted ten times or more. The chain carries TRBV7-9 and TRBJ2-3; 12 bases are shared with TRBD2. J gave up 5 bases and V 4 bases, and 7 bases lay outside the gene matches. The CDR3 spans 16 residues. CDR1 is SEHNR, CDR2 FQNEAQ, per germline (reference sequence). CDR3 nucleotide sequence: TGTGCCAGCAGCTATCCTAGCGGGGGGGCCAGAGATACGCAGTATTTT. This encodes CASSYPSGGARDTQYF. The complete variable domain, with remaining parts taken from reference TRBV7-9 and TRBJ2-3, reads DTGVSQNPRHKITKRGQNVTFRCDPISEHNRLYWYRQTLGQGPEFLTYFQNEAQLEKSRLLSDRFSAERPKGSFSTLEIQRTEQGDSAMYLCASSYPSGGARDTQYFGPGTRLTVL.

This clonotype has just a few counts. Here the CDR3 DNA reads TGTGCCAGCAGTTTAGGGGGACAGGGGGTTTCACCCCTCCACTTT. Its protein product is CASSLGGQGVSPLHF. This chain uses TRBV12-3 or TRBV12-4 with TRBJ1-6, with 11 bases aligning to TRBD1. This CDR3 spans 15 amino acids. Trimming took 1 base from V and 9 from J; bases not matched to a gene: 2.

Points on this clonotype: A read error may explain this, as a much larger clone is one base away. J is TRBJ2-5 and V is TRBV29-1; D uncertain. Deletions cut 7 bases from V and 8 bases from J, with 17 bases between. In germline, CDR1 is SQVTM, CDR2 ANQGSEA. This CDR3 contains 12 residues. The CDR3 loop is CSASWLENTQYF. The DNA of the CDR3 is TGCAGCGCTTCGTGGCTGGAAAACACCCAGTACTTC.

There are many counts of this clonotype. This chain joins TRBV12-3 or TRBV12-4 and TRBJ1-6, with D unclear. CDR3 length: 16 amino acids. The V end lost 3 bases, the J end lost 6 bases, and 15 bases lay between the germline ends. The CDR3 DNA follows: TGTGCCAGCAGTTTCCATTGGACCGCGGCTAATTCACCCCTCCACTTT. Amino acids: CASSFHWTAANSPLHF.

This clonotype has a count of ten or more. V usage is TRBV12-3 or TRBV12-4 and J usage is TRBJ2-1; D unclear. This CDR3 is built from 11 residues. The V end was cut by 6 bases, the J end by 11 bases, with 11 bases between. The CDR3 reads CASSSRVKQFF. The CDR3 DNA reads as TGTGCCAGCAGCTCTAGGGTTAAGCAGTTCTTC.

The J gene is TRBJ2-3, the V gene TRBV10-3; D is possibly TRBD1 or TRBD2 (5 bases each). The germline V and J ends were trimmed by 2 bases and 0 bases, with 12 bases remaining between them. The CDR3 contains 16 residues. Germline assignment: CDR1 ENHRY and CDR2 SYGVKD. The CDR3 DNA reads as TGTGCCATCAGTGAGCAAAACCGGGACAGCACAGATACGCAGTATTTT. Translated, it gives CAISEQNRDSTDTQYF.

This clonotype was recorded many times. This chain joins TRBV28 and TRBJ1-5; D is possibly TRBD1 (6 bases). V was clipped by 2 bases and J by 1 base, with 12 bases between them. The length of the CDR3 is 16 residues. Germline CDR1 and CDR2: MDHEN and SYDVKM. The CDR3 sequence is CASSLISRGSNQPQHF. As DNA, the CDR3 is TGTGCCAGCAGTTTAATCTCCAGGGGAAGCAATCAGCCCCAGCATTTT.

This clonotype was seen more than once but under ten times. The CDR3 spells CASSDSGSTPYEQYF. CDR3 nucleotides: TGTGCCAGCAGCGATAGCGGGAGCACTCCCTACGAGCAGTACTTC. V gene TRBV7-2 combines with J gene TRBJ2-7; 9 nucleotides agree with TRBD2. This CDR3 has 15 amino acids. V trimming: 5 bases; J trimming: 2 bases; junction bases outside the gene matches: 7. Germline lookup yields CDR1 SGHTA and CDR2 FQGNSA.